The 13 T cell receptor beta chains below were found in one sample sequenced in a study of control samples from healthy donors and cancer patients. Generated by immunoSEQ multiplex PCR, the TCRdb table keeps only in-frame clones and is missing some. Of some 250,000 clones in the sample, approximately 80% were seen once. Sequenced input: PBMCs. Every receptor here comes from an older woman with lung cancer.

The chain employs TRBV11-3 and TRBJ2-2; D gene uncertain. Trimming cost V 1 base and J 7 bases, with 10 bases left between them. Germline assignment: CDR1 SGHNT and CDR2 YENEEA. The CDR3 runs 14 residues. The CDR3 region is CASSLVSVGGELFF. Written as DNA, the CDR3 is TGTGCCAGCAGCTTAGTTTCCGTGGGCGGGGAGCTGTTTTTT.

V is TRBV5-4 and J is TRBJ2-3; D remains unclear. The CDR3 extends over 14 amino acids. Germline CDR1 reads SGHNT; CDR2 reads YYREEE (reference sequence). V was trimmed by 0 bases and J by 0 bases, leaving 5 bases between them. The CDR3 loop reads CASSLVDSTDTQYF. CDR3 bases: TGTGCCAGCAGCTTGGTGGACAGCACAGATACGCAGTATTTT.

The chain is built from TRBV3-1 (or the pseudogene TRBV3-2) and TRBJ2-5; 7 bases are a match to TRBD2. The germline V gene has CDR1 LGHDT and CDR2 YNNKEL (reference sequence). The V and J ends lost 1 base and 0 bases, in that order; junction bases with no gene match: 8. The CDR3 contains 17 residues. This CDR3 reads CASSQGGGALDQETQYF. The CDR3 nucleotides are TGTGCCAGCAGCCAAGGGGGAGGGGCGCTAGACCAAGAGACCCAGTACTTC.

The chain joins TRBV6-1 to TRBJ2-7; 11 bases are a match to TRBD2. The V and J ends lost 3 bases and 3 bases, in that order; junction bases with no gene match: 4. CDR1 is MNHNS, CDR2 SASEGT, per germline. This CDR3 spans 15 amino acids. CDR3 bases: TGTGCCAGCAGTGAGGGACTAGCGGATCTCTACGAGCAGTACTTC. Its protein product is CASSEGLADLYEQYF.

This CDR3 reads CASSLFMGVGATNEKLFF. CDR3 DNA sequence: TGTGCCAGCAGTTTATTCATGGGGGTAGGGGCAACTAATGAAAAACTGTTTTTT. V usage is TRBV28 and J usage is TRBJ1-4; a weak D match, TRBD1 (5 bases). Looked up from germline, CDR1 is MDHEN and CDR2 is SYDVKM. V was clipped by 1 base and J by 0 bases, with 15 bases between them. The CDR3 runs 18 residues.

This sequence joins TRBV19 and TRBJ2-2, with 12 bases identical to TRBD1. CDR3 length: 16 residues. Germline CDR1 is LNHDA and CDR2 is SQIVND (reference sequence). Trimming at V came to 5 bases and at J to 4 bases, leaving 5 bases not matched to a gene. The CDR3 DNA follows: TGTGCCAGTAGTGGGGACAGGGGGCGCGTCACCGGGGAGCTGTTTTTT. Its protein product is CASSGDRGRVTGELFF.

The chain employs TRBV6-5 and TRBJ2-1; tentative D call: TRBD2 (6 bases). Deletions cut 5 bases from V and 10 bases from J, with 21 bases between. The CDR3 contains 15 residues. The germline V gene has CDR1 MNHEY and CDR2 SVGAGI. CDR3 DNA sequence: TGTGCCAGCAGTAAGGGACTCAATATCAATGGGGAGCAGTTCTTC. Translated, it gives CASSKGLNINGEQFF.

J is TRBJ1-5 and V is TRBV6-5; a possible D gene is TRBD1 (6 bases). The germline V gene encodes CDR1 MNHEY and CDR2 SVGAGI. Trimming removed 6 bases at V and 6 bases at J, with 12 bases between. This CDR3 has 13 amino acids. CDR3 sequence reads: CASSKDSGQPQHF. CDR3 coding DNA: TGTGCCAGCAGCAAGGACAGCGGTCAGCCCCAGCATTTT.

This chain connects TRBV9 to TRBJ1-6; maybe TRBD1 (5 bases). Trimming took off 0 bases at V and 7 bases at J, with 11 bases between the two ends. The CDR3 spans 15 residues. CDR1 and CDR2 (germline): SGDLS, YYNGEE. In DNA, the CDR3 is TGTGCCAGCAGCGTAGAAGGGGCACAGAATTCACCCCTCCACTTT. Protein product: CASSVEGAQNSPLHF.

The rearrangement links TRBV5-1 to TRBJ2-1, with D perhaps assigned TRBD1 or TRBD2 (5 bases each). V was pared by 0 bases and J by 9 bases, with 16 bases between. This CDR3 region has 15 residues. The germline V gene encodes CDR1 SGHRS and CDR2 YFSETQ. CDR3 loop: CASSLVSRENTEQFF. CDR3 sequence (DNA): TGCGCCAGCAGCTTGGTCAGCAGGGAGAACACTGAGCAGTTCTTC.

The J gene is TRBJ2-7, the V gene TRBV30; possible D gene TRBD1, 5 bases. CDR1 GTSNPN and CDR2 SVGIG come from the germline V gene (reference sequence). V was clipped by 4 bases and J by 3 bases, with 13 bases between them. The CDR3 runs 13 residues. Here the CDR3 reads CAWTLQDGYEQYF. In DNA form, the CDR3 reads TGTGCCTGGACACTACAGGACGGCTACGAGCAGTACTTC.

The chain uses TRBV5-1 and TRBJ2-2; a possible D gene is TRBD2 (6 bases). This CDR3 has 14 residues. V was cut by 7 bases and J by 2 bases, with 12 bases left in between. The germline CDR1 and CDR2 sequences are SGHRS and YFSETQ. The CDR3 DNA follows: TGCGCCAGCCGCGGGGTCGTAAACACCGGGGAGCTGTTTTTT. This codes for CASRGVVNTGELFF.

This sequence joins TRBV7-6 and TRBJ2-1; 11 nucleotides agree with TRBD2. The CDR3 contains 16 residues. V dropped 1 base and J dropped 5; count of bases not matched to a gene: 4. Germline assignment: CDR1 SGHVS and CDR2 FNYEAQ. Written as DNA, the CDR3 is TGTGCCAGCAGCTTAGGTAGCGGGGGGGCCCACAATGAGCAGTTCTTC. Translation gives CASSLGSGGAHNEQFF.